These 12 T cell receptor beta chains share one sample of origin, sequenced in a study of blood T cell repertoires in COVID-19 (dated by TCRdb to 2019 to 2021). The library relied on the immunoSEQ multiplex PCR assay. This is the immuneACCESS table as TCRdb keeps it, with only in-frame sequences that have V and J called. A part of the clones is gone; compared with another copy, unresolved V genes explain less than half, and the rest is unexplained. For this sample there are about 150,000 clones; around 88% appear just once. Approximately 18% of the sample is in the top ten clones. Input material: peripheral blood. The receptors derive from a woman aged 70 to 79 who had recovered from COVID-19.

V and J are TRBV5-1 and TRBJ2-7; a weak D match, TRBD2 (5 bases). Trimming stripped 0 bases from V and 12 bases from J, with 19 bases between. Germline CDR1 SGHRS, CDR2 YFSETQ. This CDR3 comprises 14 residues. CDR3 sequence (DNA): TGCGCCAGCAGCTTGGAGACCGGGGTTCAGAGGCTGTACTTC. This encodes CASSLETGVQRLYF. The full variable domain, in which reference TRBV5-1 and TRBJ2-7 provide the parts outside the CDR3, is KAGVTQTPRYLIKTRGQQVTLSCSPISGHRSVSWYQQTPGQGLQFLFEYFSETQRNKGNFPGRFSGRQFSNSRSEMNVSTLELGDSALYLCASSLETGVQRLYFGPGTRLTVT.

The V gene is TRBV4-1, the J gene TRBJ2-4, with D maybe TRBD1 (7 bases). Germline lookup yields CDR1 MGHRA and CDR2 YSYEKL. The CDR3 sequence is 17 residues long. Trimming pared 3 bases from V and 8 bases from J, leaving 23 bases between. CDR3 nucleotides: TGCGCCAGCAGCCAGTCCACGGGAGCGCCCCAGGGGGACATTCAGTACTTC. Its translation: CASSQSTGAPQGDIQYF.

The gene calls are TRBV6-2 or TRBV6-3 and TRBJ1-5; TRBD1 is a possible D gene (6 bases). V lost 6 bases and J 7 bases, leaving 28 bases between the germline ends. Germline CDR1 reads MNHEY; CDR2 reads SVGEGT. The CDR3 extends over 18 amino acids. CDR3 bases: TGTGCCAGCAGCCCCCCGAGGACAGCGATGGTAGGTGGCCAGCCCCAGCATTTT. Residues: CASSPPRTAMVGGQPQHF.

The chain has TRBV5-1 and TRBJ2-5; D is unclear. V was clipped by 4 bases and J by 5 bases, with 18 bases between them. Germline CDR1 and CDR2: SGHRS and YFSETQ. The CDR3 covers 15 residues. In nucleotides, the CDR3 is TGCGCCAGCAGCCCACAAGCATCGGGTACGGAGACCCAGTACTTC. Protein sequence: CASSPQASGTETQYF. The full variable domain, in which reference TRBV5-1 and TRBJ2-5 provide the parts outside the CDR3, is KAGVTQTPRYLIKTRGQQVTLSCSPISGHRSVSWYQQTPGQGLQFLFEYFSETQRNKGNFPGRFSGRQFSNSRSEMNVSTLELGDSALYLCASSPQASGTETQYFGPGTRLLVL.

The V gene is TRBV19, the J gene TRBJ1-6, with 7 bases identical to TRBD1. This CDR3 has 15 residues. Germline V gives CDR1 LNHDA, CDR2 SQIVND (reference sequence). V shed 7 bases and J 8 bases; nucleotides not matched to a gene: 11. As DNA, the CDR3 is TGTGCCAGTACCCCAGGGGACAGCGTTTATTCACCCCTCCACTTT. As protein: CASTPGDSVYSPLHF.

The V call is TRBV2, the J call TRBJ2-7; the D gene is possibly TRBD1 (6 bases). The ends were cut back, 6 bases at V and 2 bases at J, with 14 bases in the middle. Germline values: CDR1 SNHLY, CDR2 FYNNEI. CDR3 size: 14 residues. CDR3 loop: CASSLNRATYEQYF. The CDR3 DNA reads as TGTGCCAGCAGCCTTAACAGGGCCACCTACGAGCAGTACTTC.

The V call is TRBV2, the J call TRBJ1-1, with 7 bases that match TRBD1. Germline V gene lookup returns CDR1 SNHLY and CDR2 FYNNEI. The CDR3 is 15 amino acids. V shed 9 bases and J 0 bases; nucleotides not matched to a gene: 10. The CDR3: CASTGQDKMNTEAFF. In DNA form, the CDR3 reads TGTGCCAGTACCGGACAGGATAAAATGAACACTGAAGCTTTCTTT.

The chain joins TRBV21-1 to TRBJ2-7; the listed D gene, TRBD2, was not tested against the DNA. TRBV21-1 constitutes a pseudogene. The CDR3 runs 15 residues. CDR3 protein: CASSKGGRRAGEQYF. DNA of the CDR3: TGTGCCAGCAGCAAAGGGGGTCGCCGGGCGGGGGAGCAGTACTTC.

This clone was counted only a few times. The V call is TRBV30, the J call TRBJ1-1; D might be TRBD1 (5 bases). Germline CDR1 GTSNPN, CDR2 SVGIG (reference sequence). V lost 6 bases and J lost 3, with 17 bases in between. The CDR3 runs to 14 residues. This CDR3 reads CACVGHTGDTEAFF. The CDR3 DNA is TGTGCCTGCGTCGGACACACCGGCGACACTGAAGCTTTCTTT. Full variable domain (rest looked up from reference TRBV30 and TRBJ1-1): SQTIHQWPATLVQPVGSPLSLECTVEGTSNPNLYWYRQAAGRGLQLLFYSVGIGQISSEVPQNLSASRPQDRQFILSSKKLLLSDSGFYLCACVGHTGDTEAFFGQGTRLTVV.

This clone was seen only once. The rearrangement uses TRBV11-2 and TRBJ2-1; 8 nucleotides line up with TRBD2. Per germline, CDR1 SGHAT and CDR2 FQNNGV. Trimming at V came to 5 bases and at J to 7 bases, leaving 13 bases not matched to a gene. CDR3 length: 16 residues. The CDR3 sequence: CASSPHSWAGGNEQFF. The CDR3 DNA is TGTGCCAGCAGCCCCCATAGTTGGGCGGGGGGTAATGAGCAGTTCTTC.

This clone was counted between two and nine times. This chain links TRBV4-2 with TRBJ2-7; the D gene is possibly TRBD1 (6 bases). In germline, CDR1 is LGHNA, CDR2 YNFKEQ. The CDR3 spans 15 residues. Trimming took off 6 bases at V and 2 bases at J, with 17 bases between the two ends. The CDR3 DNA reads as TGTGCCAGCAGAAAACAGGGTCTGGTGACCTACGAGCAGTACTTC. This gives the protein CASRKQGLVTYEQYF.

The chain couples TRBV5-1 to TRBJ1-4; D gene unclear. The CDR3 consists of 14 residues. V was shortened by 9 bases and J by 4 bases, with 16 bases between the two germline ends. The germline CDR1 and CDR2 sequences are SGHRS and YFSETQ. CDR3 coding DNA: TGCGCCAACGGTGAGGGCGTCCGTAATGAAAAACTGTTTTTT. Its translation: CANGEGVRNEKLFF.